This T cell receptor beta chain was recorded in a study of human T cells and chemical hapten exposure. TCRdb redid the calling of the 5' RACE reads with MiXCR, one entry per CDR3 protein. Among more than 140,000 distinct CDR3 sequences listed, about 4.3% were seen once. Someone pulled total RNA out of unfractionated whole blood. The sequence came from a female donor in good health.

The CDR3 region is CSSSGGVSGNTIYF. Written as DNA, the CDR3 is TGCAGCTCATCCGGCGGGGTCTCTGGAAACACCATATATTTT. The chain combines TRBV29-1 with TRBJ1-3; D unresolved. This CDR3 is 14 amino acids long. Germline CDR1 and CDR2: SQVTM and ANQGSEA. Trimming cost V 8 bases and J 0 bases, with 14 bases left between them.